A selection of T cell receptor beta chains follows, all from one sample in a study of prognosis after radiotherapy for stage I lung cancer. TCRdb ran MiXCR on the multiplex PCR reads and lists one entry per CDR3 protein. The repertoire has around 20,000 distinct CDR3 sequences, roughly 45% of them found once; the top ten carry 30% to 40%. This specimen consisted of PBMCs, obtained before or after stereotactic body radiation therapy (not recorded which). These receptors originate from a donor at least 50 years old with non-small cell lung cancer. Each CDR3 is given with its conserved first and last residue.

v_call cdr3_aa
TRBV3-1 CASSRGPVYEQYF
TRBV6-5 CASSYKGAANTEAFF
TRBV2 CASRDRASTTYEQYF
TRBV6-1 CDSSEGGQGAYEQYF
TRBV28 CASSNRGSNQPQHF
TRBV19 CASSMGQSYEQYF
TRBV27 CASKNLNTEAFF
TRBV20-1 CSARDRTSGYNEQFF
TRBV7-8 CASSLVPANYGYTF
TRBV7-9 CASSLAKGNEKLFF
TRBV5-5 CASSSIAGSSYNEQFF